This T cell receptor (beta chain) was captured in a study of T cell repertoires in cytomegalovirus infection. Regarding the study as a whole: Summed public TCR beta family frequency identified CMV carriers bearing the relevant HLA.

Each CDR3 protein gets one entry after TCRdb re-called the reads with MiXCR. The table shows roughly 150,000 distinct CDR3 sequences, with over 25% occurring only once. A word on this clonotype: The antigen is unknown.

V was cut by 0 bases and J by 9 bases, with 14 bases left in between. CDR3 length: 13 residues. Germline assignment: CDR1 DFQATT and CDR2 SNEGSKA (reference sequence). This TCR was sampled from a human donor in good health (CMV status not recorded). Some clones in this sample may be carry-over from other donors' samples. The specimen was CD8+ T cells from cultured PBMCs, collected from culture after CMV antigen stimulation. This chain joins TRBV20-1 and TRBJ1-2, with a tentative D call TRBD1 (6 bases). The CDR3 DNA is TGCAGTGCTAGAGATGCCGGGGGGCATAGCTACACCTTC. Protein sequence: CSARDAGGHSYTF.